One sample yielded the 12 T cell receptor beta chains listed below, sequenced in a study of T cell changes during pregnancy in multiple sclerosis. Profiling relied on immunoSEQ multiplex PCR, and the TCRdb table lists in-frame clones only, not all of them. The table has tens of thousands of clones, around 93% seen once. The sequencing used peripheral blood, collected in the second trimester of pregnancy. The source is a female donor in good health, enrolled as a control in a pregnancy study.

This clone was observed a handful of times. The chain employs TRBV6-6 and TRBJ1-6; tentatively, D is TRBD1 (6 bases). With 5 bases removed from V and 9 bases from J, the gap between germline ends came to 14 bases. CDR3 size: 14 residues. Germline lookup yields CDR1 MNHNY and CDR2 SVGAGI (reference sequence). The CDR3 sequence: CASSAQGRSSPLHF. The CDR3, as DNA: TGTGCCAGCAGTGCCCAGGGGAGAAGTTCACCCCTCCACTTT.

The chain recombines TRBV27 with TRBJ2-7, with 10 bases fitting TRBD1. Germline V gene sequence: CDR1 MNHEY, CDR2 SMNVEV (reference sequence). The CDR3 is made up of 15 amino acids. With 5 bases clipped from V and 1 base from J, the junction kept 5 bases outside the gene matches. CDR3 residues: CASSRTGQGSYEQYF. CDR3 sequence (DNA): TGTGCCAGCAGTCGAACGGGACAGGGGTCCTACGAGCAGTACTTC.

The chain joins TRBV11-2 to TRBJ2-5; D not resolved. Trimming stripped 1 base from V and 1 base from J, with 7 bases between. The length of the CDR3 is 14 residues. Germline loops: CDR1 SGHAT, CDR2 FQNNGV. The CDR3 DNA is TGTGCCAGCAGCTTAGTGGCTTTCCAAGAGACCCAGTACTTC. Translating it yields CASSLVAFQETQYF.

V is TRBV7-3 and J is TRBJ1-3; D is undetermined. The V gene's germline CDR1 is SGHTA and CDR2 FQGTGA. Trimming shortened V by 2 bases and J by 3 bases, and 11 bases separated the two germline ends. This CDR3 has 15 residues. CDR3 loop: CASSLPHAGGNTIYF. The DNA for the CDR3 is TGTGCCAGCAGCTTACCCCACGCGGGTGGAAACACCATATATTTT.

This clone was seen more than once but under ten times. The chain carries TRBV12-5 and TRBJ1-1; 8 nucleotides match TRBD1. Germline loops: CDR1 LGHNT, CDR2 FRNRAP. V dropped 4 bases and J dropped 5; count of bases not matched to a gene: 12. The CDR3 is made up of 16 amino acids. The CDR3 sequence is CASGSPTGGAWTEAFF. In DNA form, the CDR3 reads TGTGCTAGTGGTTCTCCTACAGGGGGAGCGTGGACTGAAGCTTTCTTT.

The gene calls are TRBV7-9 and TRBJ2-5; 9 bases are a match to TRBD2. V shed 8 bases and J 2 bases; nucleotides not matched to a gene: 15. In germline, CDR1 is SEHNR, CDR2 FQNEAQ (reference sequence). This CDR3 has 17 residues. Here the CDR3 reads CASPPPTLAGSQETQYF. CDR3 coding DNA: TGTGCCAGCCCTCCCCCCACCCTAGCGGGGAGTCAAGAGACCCAGTACTTC.

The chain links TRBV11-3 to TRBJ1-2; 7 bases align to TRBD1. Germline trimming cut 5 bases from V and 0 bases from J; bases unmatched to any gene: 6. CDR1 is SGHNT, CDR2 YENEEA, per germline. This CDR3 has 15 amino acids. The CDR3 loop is CASSPTGATNYGYTF. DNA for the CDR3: TGTGCCAGCAGCCCAACAGGGGCTACTAACTATGGCTACACCTTC.

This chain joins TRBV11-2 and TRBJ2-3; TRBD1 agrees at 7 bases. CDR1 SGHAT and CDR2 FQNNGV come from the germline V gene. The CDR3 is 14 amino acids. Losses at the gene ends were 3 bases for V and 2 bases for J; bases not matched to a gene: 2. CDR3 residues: CASSFDRDTDTQYF. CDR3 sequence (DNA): TGTGCCAGCAGCTTCGACAGGGACACAGATACGCAGTATTTT.

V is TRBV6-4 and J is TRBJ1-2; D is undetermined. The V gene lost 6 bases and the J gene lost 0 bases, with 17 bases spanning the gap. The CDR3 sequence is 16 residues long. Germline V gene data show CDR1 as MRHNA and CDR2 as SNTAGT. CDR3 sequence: CASRAQPTEANYGYTF. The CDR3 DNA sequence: TGTGCCAGCAGGGCACAGCCCACTGAAGCTAACTATGGCTACACCTTC.

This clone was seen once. The CDR3, as DNA: TGTGCCACCAGCAGAGAGCAGGGGATCTCTGGAAACACCATATATTTT. Its translation: CATSREQGISGNTIYF. The V gene is TRBV15, the J gene TRBJ1-3; maybe TRBD1 (6 bases). The V and J ends lost 0 bases and 0 bases respectively, with 9 bases between them. CDR1 and CDR2 from the germline V gene are LNHNV and YYDKDF (reference sequence). The CDR3 sequence is 16 residues long.

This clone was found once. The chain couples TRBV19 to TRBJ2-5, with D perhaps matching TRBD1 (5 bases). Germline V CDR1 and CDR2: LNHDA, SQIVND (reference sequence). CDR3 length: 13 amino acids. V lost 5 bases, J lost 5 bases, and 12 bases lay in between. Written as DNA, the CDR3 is TGTGCCAGTAGTCAGTCAGGGAAGGAGACCCAGTACTTC. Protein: CASSQSGKETQYF.

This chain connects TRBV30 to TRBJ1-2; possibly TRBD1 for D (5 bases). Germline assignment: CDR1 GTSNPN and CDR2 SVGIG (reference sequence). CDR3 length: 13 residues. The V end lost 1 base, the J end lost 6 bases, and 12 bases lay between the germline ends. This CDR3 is CAWSDRDWDGYTF. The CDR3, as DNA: TGTGCCTGGAGTGACCGGGACTGGGATGGCTACACCTTC.